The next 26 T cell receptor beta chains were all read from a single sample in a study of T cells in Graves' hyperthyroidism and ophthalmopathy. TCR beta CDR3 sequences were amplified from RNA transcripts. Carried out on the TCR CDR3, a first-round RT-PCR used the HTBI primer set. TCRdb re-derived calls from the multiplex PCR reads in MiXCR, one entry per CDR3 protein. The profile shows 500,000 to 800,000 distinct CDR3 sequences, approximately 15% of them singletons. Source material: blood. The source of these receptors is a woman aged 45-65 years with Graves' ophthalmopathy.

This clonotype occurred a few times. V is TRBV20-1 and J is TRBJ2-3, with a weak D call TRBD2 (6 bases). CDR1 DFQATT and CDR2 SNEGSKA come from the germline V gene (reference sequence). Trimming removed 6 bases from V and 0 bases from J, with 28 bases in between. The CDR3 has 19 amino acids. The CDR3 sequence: CSALILWSGSSHSTDTQYF. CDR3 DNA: TGCAGTGCCCTCATTCTGTGGTCCGGGAGTAGCCATAGCACAGATACGCAGTATTTT.

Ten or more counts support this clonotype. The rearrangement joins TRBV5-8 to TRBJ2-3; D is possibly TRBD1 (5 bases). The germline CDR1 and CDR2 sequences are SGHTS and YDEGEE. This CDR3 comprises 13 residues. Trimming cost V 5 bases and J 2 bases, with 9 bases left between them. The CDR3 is CASRQDPTDTQYF. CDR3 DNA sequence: TGTGCCAGCAGACAGGACCCCACAGATACGCAGTATTTT.

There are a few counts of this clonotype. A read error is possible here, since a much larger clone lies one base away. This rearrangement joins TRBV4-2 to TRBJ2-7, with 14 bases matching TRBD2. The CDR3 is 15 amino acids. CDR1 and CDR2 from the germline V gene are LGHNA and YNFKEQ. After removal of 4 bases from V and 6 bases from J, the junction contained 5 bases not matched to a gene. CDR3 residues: CASSPPGLAGVEQYF. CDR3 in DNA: TGTGCCAGCAGCCCTCCGGGACTAGCGGGAGTCGAGCAGTACTTC.

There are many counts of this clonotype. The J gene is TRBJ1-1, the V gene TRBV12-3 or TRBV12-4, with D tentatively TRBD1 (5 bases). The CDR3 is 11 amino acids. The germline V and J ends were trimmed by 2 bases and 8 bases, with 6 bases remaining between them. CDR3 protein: CASSLNREAFF. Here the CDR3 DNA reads TGTGCCAGCAGTTTAAACAGGGAAGCTTTCTTT.

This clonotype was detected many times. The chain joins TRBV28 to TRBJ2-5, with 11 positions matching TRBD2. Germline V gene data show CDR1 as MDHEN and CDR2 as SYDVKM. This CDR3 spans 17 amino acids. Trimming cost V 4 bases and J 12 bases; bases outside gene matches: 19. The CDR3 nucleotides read TGTGCCAGCAGTTCAGTTCAAGGGACTAGCGGCAACACAGGGGAGTACTTC. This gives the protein CASSSVQGTSGNTGEYF. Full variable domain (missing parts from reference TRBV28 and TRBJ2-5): DVKVTQSSRYLVKRTGEKVFLECVQDMDHENMFWYRQDPGLGLRLIYFSYDVKMKEKGDIPEGYSVSREKKERFSLILESASTNQTSMYLCASSSVQGTSGNTGEYFGPGTRLLVL.

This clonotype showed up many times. This CDR3 is CATSDLAGGPGNEQFF. In nucleotides, the CDR3 is TGTGCCACCAGTGATTTAGCGGGAGGGCCTGGCAATGAGCAGTTCTTC. The chain joins TRBV24-1 to TRBJ2-1; 10 bases map to TRBD2. J was trimmed by 6 bases and V by 1 base; bases with no gene match: 5. Germline V gene sequence: CDR1 KGHDR, CDR2 SFDVKD. This CDR3 has 16 residues.

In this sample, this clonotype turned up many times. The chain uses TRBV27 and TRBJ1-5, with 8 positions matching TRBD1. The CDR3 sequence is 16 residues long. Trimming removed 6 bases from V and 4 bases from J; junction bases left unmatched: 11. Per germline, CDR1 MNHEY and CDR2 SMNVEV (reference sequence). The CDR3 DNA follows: TGTGCCAGCAGGGTCACAGGGGGTTCCAGGAATCAGCCCCAGCATTTT. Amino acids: CASRVTGGSRNQPQHF.

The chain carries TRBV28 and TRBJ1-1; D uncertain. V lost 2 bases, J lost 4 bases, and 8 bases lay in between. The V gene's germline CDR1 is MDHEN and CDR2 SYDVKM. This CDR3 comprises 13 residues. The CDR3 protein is CASSLTQATEAFF. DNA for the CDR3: TGTGCCAGCAGTTTAACCCAGGCCACTGAAGCTTTCTTT.

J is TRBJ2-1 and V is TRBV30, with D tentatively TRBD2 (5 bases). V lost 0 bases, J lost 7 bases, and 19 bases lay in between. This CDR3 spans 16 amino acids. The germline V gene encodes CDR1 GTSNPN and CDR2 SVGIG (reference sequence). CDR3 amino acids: CAWSVPLGVSRNEQFF. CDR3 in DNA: TGTGCCTGGAGTGTACCCCTCGGGGTAAGCCGTAATGAGCAGTTCTTC.

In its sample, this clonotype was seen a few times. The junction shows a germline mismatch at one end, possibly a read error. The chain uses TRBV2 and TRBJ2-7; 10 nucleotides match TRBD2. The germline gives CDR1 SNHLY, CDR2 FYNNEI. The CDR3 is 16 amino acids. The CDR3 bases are TGTGCCAGCAGTGAAGATTTAGCGGGAGGATTCTACGCGCAGTACTTC. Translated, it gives CASSEDLAGGFYAQYF.

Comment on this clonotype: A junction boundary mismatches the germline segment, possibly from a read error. CDR3 protein: CANSEPGPPANEQFF. CDR3 bases: TGTGCCAACAGTGAACCGGGACCCCCGGCCAATGAGCAGTTCTTC. The chain carries TRBV25-1 and TRBJ2-1; possibly TRBD1 or TRBD2 for D (5 bases each). CDR3 length: 15 residues. Per germline, CDR1 MGHDK and CDR2 SYGVNS.

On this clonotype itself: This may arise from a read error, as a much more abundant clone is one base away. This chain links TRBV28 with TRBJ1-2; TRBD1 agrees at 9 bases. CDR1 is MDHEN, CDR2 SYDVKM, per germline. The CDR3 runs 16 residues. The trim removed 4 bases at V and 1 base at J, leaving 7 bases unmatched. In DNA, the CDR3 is TGTGCCAGCAGTTCCTTTGGGACAGGGCGTAACTATGGCTACACCTTC. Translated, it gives CASSSFGTGRNYGYTF.

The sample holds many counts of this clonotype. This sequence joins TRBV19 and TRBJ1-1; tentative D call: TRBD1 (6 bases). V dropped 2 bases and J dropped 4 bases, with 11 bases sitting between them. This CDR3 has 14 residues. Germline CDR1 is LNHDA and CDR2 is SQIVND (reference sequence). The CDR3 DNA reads TGTGCCAGTAGTATACCCGGGGGCCGCACTGAAGCTTTCTTT. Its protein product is CASSIPGGRTEAFF.

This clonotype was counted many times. In DNA, the CDR3 is TGTGCCAGCAGCCCCAGGCGGGTCACTGAAGCTTTCTTT. Its protein product is CASSPRRVTEAFF. The rearrangement joins TRBV7-2 to TRBJ1-1; D is unresolved. Germline CDR1 and CDR2: SGHTA and FQGNSA. The V gene lost 5 bases and the J gene lost 4 bases, with 11 bases spanning the gap. This CDR3 is built from 13 residues.

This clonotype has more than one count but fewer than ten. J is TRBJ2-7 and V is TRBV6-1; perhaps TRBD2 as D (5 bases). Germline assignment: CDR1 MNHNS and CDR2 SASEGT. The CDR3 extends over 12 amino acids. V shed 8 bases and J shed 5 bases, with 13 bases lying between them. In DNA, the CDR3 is TGTGCCAGCTGGAAGAGGGCCCACGAGCAGTACTTC. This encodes CASWKRAHEQYF.

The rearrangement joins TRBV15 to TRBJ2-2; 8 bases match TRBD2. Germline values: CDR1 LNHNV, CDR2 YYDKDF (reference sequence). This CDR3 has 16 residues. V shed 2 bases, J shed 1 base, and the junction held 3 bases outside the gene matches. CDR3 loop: CATSRKTSGNTGELFF. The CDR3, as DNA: TGTGCCACCAGCAGAAAAACTAGCGGGAACACCGGGGAGCTGTTTTTT.

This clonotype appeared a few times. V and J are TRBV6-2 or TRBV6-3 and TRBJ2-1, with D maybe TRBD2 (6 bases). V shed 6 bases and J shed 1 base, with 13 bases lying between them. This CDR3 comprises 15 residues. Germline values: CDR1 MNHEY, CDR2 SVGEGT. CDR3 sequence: CASRYGTSSYNEQFF. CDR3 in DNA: TGTGCCAGCAGATACGGGACTTCATCCTACAATGAGCAGTTCTTC.

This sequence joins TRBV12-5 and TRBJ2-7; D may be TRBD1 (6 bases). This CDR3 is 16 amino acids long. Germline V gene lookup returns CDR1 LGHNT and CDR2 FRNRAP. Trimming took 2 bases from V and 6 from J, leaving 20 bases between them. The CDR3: CASGLYSGGVYGEQYF. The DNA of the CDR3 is TGTGCTAGTGGTTTGTACTCTGGGGGCGTTTATGGCGAGCAGTACTTC.

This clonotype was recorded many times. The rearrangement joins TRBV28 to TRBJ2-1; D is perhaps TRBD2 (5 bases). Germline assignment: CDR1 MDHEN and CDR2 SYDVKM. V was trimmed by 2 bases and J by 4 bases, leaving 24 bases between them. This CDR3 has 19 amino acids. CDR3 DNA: TGTGCCAGCAGTTTAGACACCCTCCCCGGGCCTTCGGGATACAATGAGCAGTTCTTC. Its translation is CASSLDTLPGPSGYNEQFF.

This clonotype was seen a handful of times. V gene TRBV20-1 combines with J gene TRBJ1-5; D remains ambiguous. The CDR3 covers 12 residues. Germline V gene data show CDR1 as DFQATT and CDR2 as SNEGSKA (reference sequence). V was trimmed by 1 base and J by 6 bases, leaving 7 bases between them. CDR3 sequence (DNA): TGCAGTGCTAGAGGGTATAGTCAGCCCCAGCATTTT. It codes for CSARGYSQPQHF.

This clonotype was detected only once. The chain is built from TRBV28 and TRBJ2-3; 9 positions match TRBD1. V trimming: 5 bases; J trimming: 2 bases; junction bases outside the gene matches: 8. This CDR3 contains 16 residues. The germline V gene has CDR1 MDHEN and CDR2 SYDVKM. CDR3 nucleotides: TGTGCCAGCAGTGGGGGGACAGGGAGCCCCACAGATACGCAGTATTTT. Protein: CASSGGTGSPTDTQYF.

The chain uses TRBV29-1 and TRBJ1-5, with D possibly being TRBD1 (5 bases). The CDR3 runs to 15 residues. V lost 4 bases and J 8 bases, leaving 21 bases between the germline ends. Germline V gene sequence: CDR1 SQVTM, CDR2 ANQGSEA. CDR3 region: CSVVGTLPNLEPQHF. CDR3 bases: TGCAGCGTTGTAGGGACCCTTCCAAATCTCGAGCCCCAGCATTTT. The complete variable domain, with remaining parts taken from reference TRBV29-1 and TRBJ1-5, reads SAVISQKPSRDICQRGTSLTIQCQVDSQVTMMFWYRQQPGQSLTLIATANQGSEATYESGFVIDKFPISRPNLTFSTLTVSNMSPEDSSIYLCSVVGTLPNLEPQHFGDGTRLSIL.

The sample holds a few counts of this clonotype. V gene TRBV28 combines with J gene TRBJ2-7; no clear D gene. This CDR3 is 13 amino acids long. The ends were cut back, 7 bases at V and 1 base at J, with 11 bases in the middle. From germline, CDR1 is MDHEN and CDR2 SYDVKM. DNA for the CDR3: TGTGCCAGCAACTCCGGGCCGTCCTACGAGCAGTACTTC. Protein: CASNSGPSYEQYF.

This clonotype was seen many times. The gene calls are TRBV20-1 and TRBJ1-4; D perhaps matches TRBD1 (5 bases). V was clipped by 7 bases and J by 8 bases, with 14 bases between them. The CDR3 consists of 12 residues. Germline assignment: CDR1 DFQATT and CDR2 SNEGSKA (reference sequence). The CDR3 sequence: CSVWDVGEKLFF. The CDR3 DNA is TGCAGTGTATGGGACGTTGGGGAAAAACTGTTTTTT.

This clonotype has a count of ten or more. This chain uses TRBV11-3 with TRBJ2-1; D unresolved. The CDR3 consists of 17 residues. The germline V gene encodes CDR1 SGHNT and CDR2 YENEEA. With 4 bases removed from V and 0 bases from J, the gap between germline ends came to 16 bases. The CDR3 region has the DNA TGTGCCAGCAGCTACAACCGACTCCGCAGCTCCTACAATGAGCAGTTCTTC. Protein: CASSYNRLRSSYNEQFF.

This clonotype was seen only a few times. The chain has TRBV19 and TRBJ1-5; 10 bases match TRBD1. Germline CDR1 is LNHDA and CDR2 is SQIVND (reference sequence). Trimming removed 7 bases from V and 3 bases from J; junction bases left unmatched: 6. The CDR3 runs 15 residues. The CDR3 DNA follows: TGTGCCAGTACCCCGGGACAGGGGTTCAATCAGCCCCAGCATTTT. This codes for CASTPGQGFNQPQHF.